Following are 19 T cell receptor beta chains from one sample sequenced in a study of cytomegalovirus exposure and HLA in healthy donors. PCR employed 60 Vbeta and 13 Jbeta primers. Clones were sequenced by immunoSEQ multiplex PCR, and TCRdb holds only the in-frame ones, with some missing. The table records roughly 70,000 clones, 70% to 80% of them present only once. Sequencing was carried out using PBMCs. These receptors originate from a man aged 50-59 years in good health and CMV-seronegative.

The chain recombines TRBV10-1 with TRBJ2-2; 8 bases are a match to TRBD2. This CDR3 contains 15 residues. Germline CDR1 WNHNN, CDR2 SYGVQD (reference sequence). The ends lost 2 bases at V and 2 bases at J; junction bases unmatched: 1. In nucleotides, the CDR3 is TGCGCCAGCAGTGAGACTAGCGGTAACACCGGGGAGCTGTTTTTT. Protein sequence: CASSETSGNTGELFF.

V and J are TRBV11-2 and TRBJ1-5; D is perhaps TRBD1 (5 bases). Germline assignment: CDR1 SGHAT and CDR2 FQNNGV. V lost 1 base and J lost 6, with 10 bases in between. The CDR3 loop spans 14 amino acids. The CDR3 loop reads CASSLAGESQPQHF. The CDR3 region has the DNA TGTGCCAGCAGCTTAGCGGGGGAAAGTCAGCCCCAGCATTTT.

This chain links TRBV7-9 with TRBJ1-1, with D possibly TRBD1 on 5 matching bases. The germline V gene has CDR1 SEHNR and CDR2 FQNEAQ (reference sequence). Trimming took 8 bases from V and 1 from J, leaving 11 bases between them. The CDR3 is 13 amino acids. The CDR3 DNA is TGTGCCAGCTCCGTACAGGAGAACACTGAAGCTTTCTTT. Protein sequence: CASSVQENTEAFF.

The chain recombines TRBV4-1 with TRBJ2-7; 11 nucleotides agree with TRBD2. With 0 bases clipped from V and 2 bases from J, the junction kept 9 bases outside the gene matches. Germline V gene lookup returns CDR1 MGHRA and CDR2 YSYEKL. The CDR3 is 18 residues long. CDR3 region: CASSQDLTRLAGTYEQYF. The CDR3 coding sequence is TGCGCCAGCAGCCAAGACCTAACTAGACTAGCGGGGACCTACGAGCAGTACTTC.

The chain joins TRBV5-6 to TRBJ2-3, with D possibly matching TRBD1 (6 bases). In germline, CDR1 is SGHDT, CDR2 YYEEEE. V shed 2 bases and J shed 0 bases, with 16 bases lying between them. The CDR3 consists of 17 residues. CDR3 amino acids: CASSFTIRDTSTDTQYF. CDR3 DNA sequence: TGTGCCAGCAGCTTTACAATCCGGGACACGAGCACAGATACGCAGTATTTT.

This chain joins TRBV30 and TRBJ1-5; no definite D call. The germline V gene encodes CDR1 GTSNPN and CDR2 SVGIG (reference sequence). Trimming cost V 1 base and J 0 bases, with 10 bases left between them. This CDR3 contains 15 residues. The CDR3 spells CAWSDEGRSNQPQHF. Here the CDR3 DNA reads TGTGCCTGGAGTGACGAGGGTCGTAGCAATCAGCCCCAGCATTTT.

The chain links TRBV28 to TRBJ2-3; 12 nucleotides align to TRBD1. The CDR3 runs to 15 residues. With 5 bases clipped from V and 4 bases from J, the junction kept 4 bases outside the gene matches. CDR1 and CDR2 (germline): MDHEN, SYDVKM. The CDR3 sequence: CASSNRDRGPDTQYF. For the CDR3, the DNA is TGTGCCAGCAGTAACAGGGACAGGGGGCCAGATACGCAGTATTTT. The full variable domain, completed using reference TRBV28 and TRBJ2-3, is DVKVTQSSRYLVKRTGEKVFLECVQDMDHENMFWYRQDPGLGLRLIYFSYDVKMKEKGDIPEGYSVSREKKERFSLILESASTNQTSMYLCASSNRDRGPDTQYFGPGTRLTVL.

The chain uses TRBV7-6 and TRBJ1-1, with D possibly TRBD1 on 5 matching bases. Germline V lookup: CDR1 SGHVS, CDR2 FNYEAQ. The CDR3 is 18 amino acids. The V end lost 1 base, the J end lost 1 base, and 19 bases lay between the germline ends. The CDR3 loop reads CASSLVWFRAGKNTEAFF. CDR3 nucleotides: TGTGCCAGCAGCTTAGTATGGTTCAGGGCAGGTAAGAACACTGAAGCTTTCTTT.

Here the CDR3 DNA reads TGTGCCAGCAGCGAGCGCCGGGCTAACTATGGCTACACCTTC. Residues: CASSERRANYGYTF. This sequence joins TRBV9 and TRBJ1-2; D not certain. CDR1 SGDLS and CDR2 YYNGEE come from the germline V gene. The CDR3 has 14 residues. The V end lost 3 bases, the J end lost 0 bases, and 9 bases lay between the germline ends.

This clone has a single count. The CDR3 sequence: CASSSAGGSSYNEQFF. CDR3 DNA: TGTGCCAGCAGTTCCGCGGGGGGCAGCTCCTACAATGAGCAGTTCTTC. The chain combines TRBV6-5 with TRBJ2-1; TRBD2 agrees at 8 bases. V lost 4 bases to trimming and J lost 0 bases; unmatched junction nucleotides: 5. This CDR3 contains 16 residues. From germline, CDR1 is MNHEY and CDR2 SVGAGI.

The rearrangement uses TRBV28 and TRBJ2-5, with 14 positions matching TRBD2. CDR1 MDHEN and CDR2 SYDVKM come from the germline V gene. The V gene end was trimmed by 5 bases and the J gene end by 5 bases; junction bases not matched to a gene: 7. The CDR3 sequence is 16 residues long. CDR3 DNA sequence: TGTGCCAGCAGTGCCGGGACTAGCGGGAGTCGGGAGACCCAGTACTTC. Amino acid sequence: CASSAGTSGSRETQYF.

V usage is TRBV28 and J usage is TRBJ2-3; possibly TRBD1 for D (6 bases). The V gene lost 2 bases and the J gene lost 6 bases, with 12 bases spanning the gap. The CDR3 consists of 14 residues. CDR1 is MDHEN, CDR2 SYDVKM, per germline. Here the CDR3 reads CASSLPHRADTQYF. CDR3 sequence (DNA): TGTGCCAGCAGTTTACCCCACAGGGCTGATACGCAGTATTTT.

The gene calls are TRBV28 and TRBJ1-5; 7 nucleotides agree with TRBD1. Germline V gene lookup returns CDR1 MDHEN and CDR2 SYDVKM. With V trimmed by 3 bases and J by 4 bases, 15 bases remained unmatched. The CDR3 runs to 18 residues. As DNA, the CDR3 is TGTGCCAGCAGTTTTATCGAGACAGGGCCGGTCCAAAATCAGCCCCAGCATTTT. It codes for CASSFIETGPVQNQPQHF. Full variable domain (missing parts from reference TRBV28 and TRBJ1-5): DVKVTQSSRYLVKRTGEKVFLECVQDMDHENMFWYRQDPGLGLRLIYFSYDVKMKEKGDIPEGYSVSREKKERFSLILESASTNQTSMYLCASSFIETGPVQNQPQHFGDGTRLSIL.

This chain links TRBV9 with TRBJ2-2, with D possibly matching TRBD1 (6 bases). V shed 5 bases and J shed 7 bases, with 21 bases lying between them. The CDR3 is 16 amino acids. Looked up from germline, CDR1 is SGDLS and CDR2 is YYNGEE. The CDR3 here is CASSEGTTGKNGELFF. CDR3 bases: TGTGCCAGCAGTGAGGGAACGACAGGAAAGAACGGGGAGCTGTTTTTT.

The chain uses TRBV19 and TRBJ2-5, with 8 bases matching TRBD1. This CDR3 has 17 amino acids. From germline, CDR1 is LNHDA and CDR2 SQIVND (reference sequence). With V trimmed by 5 bases and J by 1 base, 12 bases remained unmatched. DNA for the CDR3: TGTGCCAGTAGTCCGCTGTCCTCGGACAGGGCCCAAGAGACCCAGTACTTC. This sequence encodes CASSPLSSDRAQETQYF.

CDR3 DNA: TGTGCCAGCAGTGTTGCGGGTAATGAGCAGTTCTTC. Encoded protein: CASSVAGNEQFF. V usage is TRBV2 and J usage is TRBJ2-1; possible D gene TRBD2, 5 bases. Trimming took 4 bases from V and 7 from J, leaving 8 bases between them. This CDR3 has 12 residues. Per the germline V gene, CDR1 is SNHLY and CDR2 is FYNNEI.

The chain uses TRBV5-1 and TRBJ2-1; 7 bases agree with TRBD2. This CDR3 is 13 amino acids long. The V gene's germline CDR1 is SGHRS and CDR2 YFSETQ. V lost 0 bases and J lost 9; bases outside the gene matches: 3. CDR3 in amino acids: CASSLGSSGEQFF. The CDR3 bases are TGCGCCAGCAGCTTGGGATCTAGCGGTGAGCAGTTCTTC.

V usage is TRBV6-6 and J usage is TRBJ2-7; TRBD2 matches 9 bases. Per the germline V gene, CDR1 is MNHNY and CDR2 is SVGAGI (reference sequence). V was clipped by 7 bases and J by 12 bases; unmatched bases: 19. The CDR3 has 15 amino acids. The CDR3 DNA is TGTGCCAGCATTTCTACGGCTAGCGGGGAGATGAGTCTGTACTTC. This encodes CASISTASGEMSLYF.

In its sample, this clone was seen a few times. This CDR3 is CASSLRGEKLFF. For the CDR3, the DNA is TGTGCCAGCAGTTTGCGGGGTGAAAAACTGTTTTTT. The chain uses TRBV28 and TRBJ1-4, with D uncertain. CDR1 is MDHEN and CDR2 is SYDVKM in the germline V gene. The ends were cut back, 3 bases at V and 7 bases at J, with 6 bases in the middle. The CDR3 contains 12 residues.